This T cell receptor beta chain was obtained from a study of beta chain features in type 1 diabetes. Study information: Cell yields, gender and age were comparable in patients and healthy donors. Notes on the study in general: Among patients, naive, central memory and Treg TCRB repertoires appeared more similar than among healthy donors.

Every donor provided one heparinised blood draw, which averaged approximately 120 mL. Sorting gave populations that all exceeded 95% purity. This clone turned up a few times. Its antigen is still unknown. Every isolated RNA sample was fully reverse transcribed, so sequencing captured expressed TCRB transcripts. TCRdb keeps only in-frame clones here, not all; method: immunoSEQ multiplex PCR. The sample lists 620,000 or so clones; 15% to 18% were seen once. Trimming took off 6 bases at V and 1 base at J, with 12 bases between the two ends. The CDR3 runs to 14 residues. The V gene's germline CDR1 is MDHEN and CDR2 SYDVKM.

Sequenced material: naive CD4+ T cells from blood. The receptor comes from a man aged 18 to 35 in good health. The gene calls are TRBV28 and TRBJ1-1; tentative D call: TRBD1 (6 bases). This CDR3 reads CASRQGQTNTEAFF. The CDR3 region has the DNA TGTGCCAGCAGGCAAGGACAGACGAACACTGAAGCTTTCTTT.